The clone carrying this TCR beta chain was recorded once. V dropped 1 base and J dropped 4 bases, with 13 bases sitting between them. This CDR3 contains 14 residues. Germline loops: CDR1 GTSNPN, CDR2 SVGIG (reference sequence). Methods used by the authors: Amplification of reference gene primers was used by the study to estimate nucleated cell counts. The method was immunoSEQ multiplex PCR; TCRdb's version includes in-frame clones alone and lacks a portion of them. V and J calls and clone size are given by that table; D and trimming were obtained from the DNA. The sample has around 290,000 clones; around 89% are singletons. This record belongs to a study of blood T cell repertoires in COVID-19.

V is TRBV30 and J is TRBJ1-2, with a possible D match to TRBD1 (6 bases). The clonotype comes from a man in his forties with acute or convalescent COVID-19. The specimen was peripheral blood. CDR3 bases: TGTGCCTGGAGTGGGCAGGGGCTCAGCTATGGCTACACCTTC. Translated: CAWSGQGLSYGYTF.